The TCR beta chain described here comes from a study of immune heterogeneity within non-small cell lung tumors. For the TCR beta CDR3, multiplex PCR with 32 V and 13 J primers performed the amplification. TCRdb redid the calling of the multiplex PCR reads with MiXCR, one entry per CDR3 protein. The sample lists more than 10,000 distinct CDR3 sequences, around 30% occurring once. The CDR3 extends over 16 amino acids. Germline V gene lookup returns CDR1 SGHAT and CDR2 FQNNGV. V dropped 0 bases and J dropped 1 base, with 12 bases sitting between them. Study-level points and caveats: High-frequency T-cell receptor beta clonotypes were largely distinct between individual patients.

Per sample, around 0.65 ug of bulk tumor genomic DNA was the template used. Far-apart biopsies, several per primary tumor, were taken during surgery. Curative surgery was performed on patients who had untreated, newly diagnosed non-small cell lung cancer. As for this clonotype: The target antigen is unknown.

The gene calls are TRBV11-2 and TRBJ1-1, with TRBD1 as a possible D gene (5 bases). The sequence was collected from a man aged 45-60 years with non-small cell lung cancer. Sequenced: lung tumor tissue. The CDR3 DNA sequence: TGTGCCAGCAGCTTAGATCTCGGGGCATGGAACACTGAAGCTTTCTTT. It specifies CASSLDLGAWNTEAFF.